This TCR beta chain was retrieved from a study of PD-1 blockade in classical Hodgkin lymphoma. Sequencing was performed with immunoSEQ multiplex PCR; in TCRdb, only in-frame clones are kept and a portion is missing. The sample comprises 10,000 to 15,000 clones, about 79% of which are singletons, and roughly 0.93% rests with the top ten. Trimming at V came to 2 bases and at J to 2 bases, leaving 6 bases not matched to a gene. Germline CDR1 reads SGHAT; CDR2 reads FQNNGV. CDR3 length: 16 amino acids. Whole-study results and caveats: Exclusion applied to patients who initiated nivolumab less than 1 year following ASCT. Complete responders started with a diversity level that resembled newly diagnosed patients at baseline. The drivers behind the repertoire differences, possibly disease activity or prior therapy, remain undefined.

Documented time point: cycle 4 day 1 (C4D1), after 5 to 7 weeks of nivolumab. Exposure to brentuximab vedotin varied, and each patient had relapsed following autologous stem cell transplantation. Thawed PBMCs underwent magnetic negative selection to yield purified CD4+ T cells. A note on this clone: What it binds is unknown.

The chain employs TRBV11-2 and TRBJ2-3; 8 nucleotides match TRBD2. The sequence came from a human donor with classical Hodgkin lymphoma. This specimen was CD4+ T cells from blood, taken before the fourth cycle of nivolumab. The CDR3 loop is CASSLRGGRYTDTQYF. In DNA form, the CDR3 reads TGTGCCAGCAGCTTACGAGGCGGGAGGTACACAGATACGCAGTATTTT.